This TCR beta chain was obtained from a study of Graves' ophthalmopathy and Graves' hyperthyroidism. Findings and caveats of the study: Most clonotypes expanded in thyroid above 0.001 frequency were present in blood too.

This clonotype was counted a few times. Its matching antigen is unknown. Hyperthyroidism was new, under 2 months, in patients aged 18 to 65. Excluded: other autoimmune disease, uncontrolled infection, pregnancy or lactation. Clinical symptoms and serum thyroxine were used for diagnosis; TRAb, thyroid ultrasound and orbital computed tomography were also relied on. Germline CDR1 and CDR2: SNHLY and FYNNEI. The CDR3 runs 11 residues. V was pared by 8 bases and J by 3 bases, with 8 bases between. Scientists amplified the TCR beta CDR3 regions from RNA transcripts. An opening RT-PCR round employed HTBI primers and preceded a second-round multiplex PCR. One entry per CDR3 protein, called by TCRdb with MiXCR from the multiplex PCR reads. The sample comprises around 1,200,000 distinct CDR3 sequences, about two fifths of which are singletons, and roughly 10% rests with the top ten.

The chain recombines TRBV2 with TRBJ2-7; D gene unclear. The sequence derives from an adult man with Graves' hyperthyroidism. The sequencing sample was made of peripheral blood or thyroid tissue (not recorded which). CDR3 region: CASGVNYEQYF. In nucleotides, the CDR3 is TGTGCCAGCGGGGTGAACTACGAGCAGTACTTC. Full variable domain (outside the CDR3, taken from reference TRBV2 and TRBJ2-7): EPEVTQTPSHQVTQMGQEVILRCVPISNHLYFYWYRQILGQKVEFLVSFYNNEISEKSEIFDDQFSVERPDGSNFTLKIRSTKLEDSAMYFCASGVNYEQYFGPGTRLTVT.